This is a list of T cell receptor beta chains from one sample in a study of T cells after yellow fever vaccination. TCRdb ran MiXCR on the 5' RACE reads and lists one entry per CDR3 protein. The sample yields approximately 580,000 distinct CDR3 sequences, around a sixth seen once. The sample here was PBMCs, taken 5 to 6 days after the first yellow fever vaccination. The receptor set was obtained from a young man who received the YFV17D yellow fever vaccine. The CDR3 runs from the conserved cysteine through the conserved F or W. The D gene is left open where the match is weak. Size is omitted from some rows. Given values are once, few, many or a class for expanded clones.

-	-	TRBV4-1	TRBJ1-6	TGCGCCAGCAGCCAGAAGGACGGGTATAATTCACCCCTCCACTTT	CASSQKDGYNSPLHF
TRBD2	-	TRBV12-3/TRBV12-4	TRBJ2-1	TGTGCCAGCAGTTCTCTCTTAGCGGGGGCGGCATCCTACAATGAGCAGTTCTTC	CASSSLLAGAASYNEQFF
-	-	TRBV7-2	TRBJ2-7	TGTGCCAGCAGCTGGACAACGTGGGGCGAGCAGTACTTC	CASSWTTWGEQYF
TRBD2	many	TRBV4-1	TRBJ2-7	TGTGCCAGCAGCCAAGGACTAGCGGGGGGGTACGAGCAGTACTTC	CASSQGLAGGYEQYF
-	few	TRBV11-2	TRBJ1-1	TGTGCCAGCAGCCCGTGGGGGGACTTGAACACTGAAGCTTTCTTT	CASSPWGDLNTEAFF
TRBD1	-	TRBV7-9	TRBJ2-3	TGTGCCAGCAGCCGGACAGGGGCCTTGACAGATACGCAGTATTTT	CASSRTGALTDTQYF
-	-	TRBV6-5	TRBJ2-3	TGTGCCAGCAGTTACAGCCGGGACAACACAGATACGCAGTATTTT	CASSYSRDNTDTQYF
-	few	TRBV28	TRBJ1-1	TGTGCCAGCAGTTTTCAGTGGAAAAACACTGAAGCTTTCTTT	CASSFQWKNTEAFF
-	few	TRBV4-2	TRBJ1-5	TGTGCCAGCAGCCAAGATTTTAATCAGCCCCAGCATTTT	CASSQDFNQPQHF
-	few	TRBV12-3/TRBV12-4	TRBJ2-1	TGTGCCAGCAGTCCTGGGTGGGATGAGCAGTTCTTC	CASSPGWDEQFF
-	many	TRBV23-1	TRBJ2-3	TGCGCCAGCAGTAAAATGGGGGGTCCGAGAGACACAGATACGCAGTATTTT	CASSKMGGPRDTDTQYF
-	-	TRBV18	TRBJ1-2	TGTGCCAGCTCACCACCTCCTACCAGTAGCAACTTCTCCTATGGCTACACCTTC	CASSPPPTSSNFSYGYTF
-	-	TRBV5-8	TRBJ1-5	TGTGCCAGCAGCCCCGGGACACGATTGGATAGCAATCAGCCCCAGCATTTT	CASSPGTRLDSNQPQHF
-	-	TRBV7-9	TRBJ1-4	TGTGCCAGCAGCCAAGATCTCGGACAGAGTGAAAAACTGTTTTTT	CASSQDLGQSEKLFF
-	-	TRBV12-3/TRBV12-4	TRBJ2-7	TGTGCCAGCAGCCTAGGCCCGGGTCCCCGGGAGCAGTACTTC	CASSLGPGPREQYF
TRBD1	-	TRBV12-3/TRBV12-4	TRBJ1-2	TGTGCCAGCAGCCCCGGACAGGCTACAAACTATGGCTACACCTTC	CASSPGQATNYGYTF
TRBD2	few	TRBV6-1	TRBJ2-2	TGTGCCAGCAGGTGGGACTACCCTTTTCACGGGGAGCTGTTTTTT	CASRWDYPFHGELFF
-	-	TRBV5-6	TRBJ2-5	TGTGCCAGCAGCTTCCGGGACAACCAAGAGACCCAGTACTTC	CASSFRDNQETQYF
TRBD1	-	TRBV7-8	TRBJ1-5	TGTGCCAGCAGCTTAGCGCGTTTCACAGGGGGTAATCAGCCCCAGCATTTT	CASSLARFTGGNQPQHF
-	few	TRBV15	TRBJ1-2	TGTGCCACCAGCAGAGATCTGGCAGTTGGGGACTATGGCTACACCTTC	CATSRDLAVGDYGYTF
-	-	TRBV4-2	TRBJ2-1	TGTGCCAGCAGCCAATTGGTCTCGTACAATGAGCAGTTCTTC	CASSQLVSYNEQFF
-	few	TRBV5-1	TRBJ2-2	TGCGCCAGCAGCTTGGCGGCGGGGTCGGGTACCGGGGAGCTGTTTTTT	CASSLAAGSGTGELFF
-	few	TRBV7-2	TRBJ1-5	TGTGCCAGCAGCTACCAGCAGGGCCGCAATCAGCCCCAGCATTTT	CASSYQQGRNQPQHF
-	-	TRBV3-1	TRBJ2-2	TGTGCCAGCAGCCAAAGTTCCGGCGGGCGAATCACCGGGGAGCTGTTTTTT	CASSQSSGGRITGELFF
-	-	TRBV20-1	TRBJ2-5	TGCAGTGCTAGAGAACTAGCTGGGGAGACCCAGTACTTC	CSARELAGETQYF
TRBD1	few	TRBV19	TRBJ2-4	TGTGCCAGTAGTATAATTCTTGGGACCCACAGGGGCATTCAGTACTTC	CASSIILGTHRGIQYF
-	-	TRBV20-1	TRBJ2-1	TGCAGTGCCAGACAGTCTGTGGAGGAGCAGTTCTTC	CSARQSVEEQFF
-	-	TRBV29-1	TRBJ2-1	TGCAGCGTTGAACTCGTAAGCTCCTACAATGAGCAGTTCTTC	CSVELVSSYNEQFF
-	-	TRBV7-9	TRBJ1-3	TGTGCCAGCAGCTTCGCCTTGGACACCATATATTTT	CASSFALDTIYF
-	few	TRBV20-1	TRBJ2-2	TGCAGTGCTAGTTCTGCAGGCCAGGGAGGGGAGCTGTTTTTT	CSASSAGQGGELFF
-	-	TRBV15	TRBJ2-2	TGTGCCACCAGCAGAGTTTTGGCGGGGAACGGGGAGCTGTTTTTT	CATSRVLAGNGELFF
TRBD1	few	TRBV6-4	TRBJ1-6	TGTGCCAGCAGTTCCCTCGGACAGGGGGCATCACCCCTCCACTTT	CASSSLGQGASPLHF
-	-	TRBV27	TRBJ1-2	TGTGCCAGCAGCAAGGGCAATGGCTACACCTTC	CASSKGNGYTF
-	-	TRBV25-1	TRBJ2-7	TGTGCCAGCAGTGAAACTACAGGGCGCGAGCAGTACTTC	CASSETTGREQYF
-	-	TRBV5-4	TRBJ2-6	TGTGCCAGCAGCTTGGATAGGTCGAGCTCTGGGGCCAACGTCCTGACTTTC	CASSLDRSSSGANVLTF
-	-	TRBV5-1	TRBJ2-1	TGCGCCAGCAGCGCAACTAGTGCTACCTACAATGAGCAGTTCTTC	CASSATSATYNEQFF
-	few	TRBV7-3	TRBJ2-5	TGTGCCAGCAGCTTAACCGGGTTAGAGGCCCAAGAGACCCAGTACTTC	CASSLTGLEAQETQYF
-	-	TRBV6-2/TRBV6-3	TRBJ2-2	TGTGCCAGCACCAATCGCAGAGGGGAGCTGTTTTTT	CASTNRRGELFF
-	few	TRBV6-2/TRBV6-3	TRBJ1-6	TGTGCCAGCAGACTGGGACCCGCTTATTCACCCCTCCACTTT	CASRLGPAYSPLHF
TRBD2	-	TRBV20-1	TRBJ2-7	TGCAGTGCCCCCTTAGCGGGGGGGCAGGGGGAGCAGTACTTC	CSAPLAGGQGEQYF
-	few	TRBV12-3/TRBV12-4	TRBJ1-5	TGTGCCAGCACCCAGGGAGGGCATCAGCCCCAGCATTTT	CASTQGGHQPQHF
-	-	TRBV6-2/TRBV6-3	TRBJ1-5	TGTGCCAGCAGTTACTCATCCACGTTATCGCCCCAGCATTTT	CASSYSSTLSPQHF
-	few	TRBV5-5	TRBJ2-5	TGTGCCAGCAGCGCCAGGGGAGAGACCCAGTACTTC	CASSARGETQYF
-	-	TRBV12-3/TRBV12-4	TRBJ1-2	TGTGCCAGCAGCGAGGGACGGGTCTCAAGGGGCTACACCTTC	CASSEGRVSRGYTF
TRBD1	-	TRBV4-1	TRBJ2-3	TGCGCCAGCATGTCAGGGGGCGAGTCAGATACGCAGTATTTT	CASMSGGESDTQYF
-	-	TRBV27	TRBJ2-1	TGTGCCAGCAAACTACAGGGTCGGGAGCAGTTCTTC	CASKLQGREQFF
-	few	TRBV4-1	TRBJ2-7	TGCGCCAGCAGCCACCCAGATGGGACGTACGAGCAGTACTTC	CASSHPDGTYEQYF
-	few	TRBV7-9	TRBJ2-2	TGTGCCAGCAGCCCTACAGGGAGGAACACCGGGGAGCTGTTTTTT	CASSPTGRNTGELFF
-	-	TRBV12-3/TRBV12-4	TRBJ2-5	TGTGCCAGCAGTTTAGCGGGACAAAGCGAGACCCAGTACTTC	CASSLAGQSETQYF
TRBD1	many	TRBV19	TRBJ1-3	TGTGCCAGTAGTATCCAGGGGGACGGAAACACCATATATTTT	CASSIQGDGNTIYF
TRBD1	-	TRBV6-1	TRBJ2-5	TGTGCCTGCCGGGACAGGGTGTCGGAGACCCAGTACTTC	CACRDRVSETQYF